This T cell receptor beta chain was sequenced during a study of shared clonotypes between healthy human individuals. Study conclusions and caveats: The sole specimen, blood, was sampled, and tissue repertoires likely differ. Although depth was large, rarefaction showed that sequencing of the sorted subsets was incomplete. Non-shared clonotypes showed lower generation probabilities than clonotypes common to all four donors.

As to this clone: What it recognizes is unknown.

An approximately 200 ng quantity of DNA, tens of thousands of T cell genomes, went into the sorted-subset replicate PCRs. The data were produced by immunoSEQ multiplex PCR, yet TCRdb's version contains in-frame clones alone and is incomplete. Altogether around 1.9 million clones are present, approximately 92% being singletons, with the ten largest covering around 1.7%. Cells designated naive CD8 were CD45RO-negative and were positively selected for CCR7, with terminally differentiated effector memory CD45RA+ cells excluded. The CDR3 covers 14 residues. Germline-derived CDR1 and CDR2 are GTSNPN and SVGIG (reference sequence). Germline trimming cut 0 bases from V and 4 bases from J; bases unmatched to any gene: 4.

The rearrangement uses TRBV30 and TRBJ2-7; 9 nucleotides match TRBD2. Sequenced sample: naive CD8+ T cells from PBMCs. This TCR derives from a man aged 18-30 years in good health. Some clones in this sample may be carry-over from other donors' samples. This CDR3 is CAWSVLTSGYEQYF. The CDR3 DNA follows: TGTGCCTGGAGTGTACTGACTAGCGGTTACGAGCAGTACTTC.